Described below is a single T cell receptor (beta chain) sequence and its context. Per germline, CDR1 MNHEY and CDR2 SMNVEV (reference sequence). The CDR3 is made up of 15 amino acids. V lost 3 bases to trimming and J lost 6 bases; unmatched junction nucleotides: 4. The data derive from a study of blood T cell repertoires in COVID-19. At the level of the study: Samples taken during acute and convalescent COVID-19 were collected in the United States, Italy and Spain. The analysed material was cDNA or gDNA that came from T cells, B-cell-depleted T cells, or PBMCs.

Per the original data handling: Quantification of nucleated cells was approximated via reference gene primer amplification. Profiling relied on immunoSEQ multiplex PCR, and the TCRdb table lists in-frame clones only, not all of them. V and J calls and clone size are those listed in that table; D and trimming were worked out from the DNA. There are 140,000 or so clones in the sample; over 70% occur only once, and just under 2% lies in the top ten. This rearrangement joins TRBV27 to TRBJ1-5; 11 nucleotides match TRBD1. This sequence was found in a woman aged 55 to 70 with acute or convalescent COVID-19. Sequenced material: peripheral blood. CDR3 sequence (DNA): TGTGCCAGCAGTTTCGGACAGGGGGCTGGTCAGCCCCAGCATTTT. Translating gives CASSFGQGAGQPQHF.